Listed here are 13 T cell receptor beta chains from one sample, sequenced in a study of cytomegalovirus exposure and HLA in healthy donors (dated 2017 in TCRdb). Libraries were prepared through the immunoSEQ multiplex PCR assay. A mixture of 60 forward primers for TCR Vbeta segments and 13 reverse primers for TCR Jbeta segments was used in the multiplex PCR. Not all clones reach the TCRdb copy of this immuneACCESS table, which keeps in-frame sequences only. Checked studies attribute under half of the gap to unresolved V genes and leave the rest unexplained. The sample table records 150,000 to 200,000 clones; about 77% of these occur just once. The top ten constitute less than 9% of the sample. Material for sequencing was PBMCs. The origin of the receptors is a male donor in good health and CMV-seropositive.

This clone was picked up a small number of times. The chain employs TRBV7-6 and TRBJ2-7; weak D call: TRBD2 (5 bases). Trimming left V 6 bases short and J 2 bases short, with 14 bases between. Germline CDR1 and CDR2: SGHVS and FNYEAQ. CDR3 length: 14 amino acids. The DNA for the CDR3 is TGTGCCAGCAGAGCCGGGGTGGGGACCTACGAGCAGTACTTC. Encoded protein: CASRAGVGTYEQYF.

The CDR3 coding sequence is TGTGCCAGCAAGGGACAGGGGGGGTACGAGCAGTACTTC. Protein sequence: CASKGQGGYEQYF. The chain couples TRBV25-1 to TRBJ2-7, with TRBD1 matching 11 bases. Per germline, CDR1 MGHDK and CDR2 SYGVNS. Trimming cost V 7 bases and J 4 bases; bases outside gene matches: 3. This CDR3 comprises 13 residues.

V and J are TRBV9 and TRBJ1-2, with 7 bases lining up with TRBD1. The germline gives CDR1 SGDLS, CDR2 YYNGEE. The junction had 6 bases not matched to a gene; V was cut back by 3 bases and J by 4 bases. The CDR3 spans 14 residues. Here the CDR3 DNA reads TGTGCCAGCAGCGCTGACAGGGAAGGCTATGGCTACACCTTC. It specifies CASSADREGYGYTF. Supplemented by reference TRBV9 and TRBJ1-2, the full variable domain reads DSGVTQTPKHLITATGQRVTLRCSPRSGDLSVYWYQQSLDQGLQFLIQYYNGEERAKGNILERFSAQQFPDLHSELNLSSLELGDSALYFCASSADREGYGYTFGSGTRLTVV.

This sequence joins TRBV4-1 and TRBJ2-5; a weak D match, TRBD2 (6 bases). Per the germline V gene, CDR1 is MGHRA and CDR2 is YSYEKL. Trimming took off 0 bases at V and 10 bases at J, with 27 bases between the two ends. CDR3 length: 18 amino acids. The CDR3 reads CASSQEDLRRPGLGGQYF. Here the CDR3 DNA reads TGCGCCAGCAGCCAAGAAGATCTACGGCGCCCCGGCCTGGGGGGCCAGTACTTC.

The CDR3 DNA sequence: TGTGCCAGCAGTTTCCTCCGGAGTATCAACACTGAAGCTTTCTTT. This sequence encodes CASSFLRSINTEAFF. The J gene is TRBJ1-1, the V gene TRBV27; D remains unclear. V was cut by 3 bases and J by 2 bases, with 13 bases left in between. Germline CDR1 MNHEY, CDR2 SMNVEV (reference sequence). The CDR3 loop spans 15 amino acids.

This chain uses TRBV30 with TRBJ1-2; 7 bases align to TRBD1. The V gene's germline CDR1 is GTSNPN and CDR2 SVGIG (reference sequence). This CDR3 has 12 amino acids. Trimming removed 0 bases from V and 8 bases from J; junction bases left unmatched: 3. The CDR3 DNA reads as TGTGCCTGGAGTGTACAGGGGAGGGGCTACACCTTC. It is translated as CAWSVQGRGYTF.

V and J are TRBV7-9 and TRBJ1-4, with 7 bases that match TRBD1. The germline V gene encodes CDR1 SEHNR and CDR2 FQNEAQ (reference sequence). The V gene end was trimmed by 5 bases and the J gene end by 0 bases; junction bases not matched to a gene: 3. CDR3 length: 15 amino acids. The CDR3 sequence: CASSQGTATNEKLFF. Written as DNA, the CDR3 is TGTGCCAGCAGCCAAGGGACAGCAACTAATGAAAAACTGTTTTTT.

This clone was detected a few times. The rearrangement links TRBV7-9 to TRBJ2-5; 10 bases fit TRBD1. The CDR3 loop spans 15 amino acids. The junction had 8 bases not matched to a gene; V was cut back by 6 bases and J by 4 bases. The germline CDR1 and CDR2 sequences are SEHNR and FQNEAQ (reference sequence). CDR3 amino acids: CASRPGQGDGETQYF. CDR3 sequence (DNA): TGTGCCAGCAGACCCGGACAGGGGGACGGAGAGACCCAGTACTTC.

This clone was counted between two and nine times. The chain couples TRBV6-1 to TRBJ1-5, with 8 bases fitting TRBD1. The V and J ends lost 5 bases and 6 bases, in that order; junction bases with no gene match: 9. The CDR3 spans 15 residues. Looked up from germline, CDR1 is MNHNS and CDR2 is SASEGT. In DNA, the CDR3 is TGTGCCAGCAGTCTACAGACAGGGGAAGGTCAGCCCCAGCATTTT. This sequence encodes CASSLQTGEGQPQHF.

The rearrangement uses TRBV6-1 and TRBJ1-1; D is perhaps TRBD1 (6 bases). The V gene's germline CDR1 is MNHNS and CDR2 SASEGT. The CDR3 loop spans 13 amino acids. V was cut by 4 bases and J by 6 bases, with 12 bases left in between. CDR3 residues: CASSAGTYAEAFF. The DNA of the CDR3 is TGTGCCAGCAGTGCCGGGACATACGCTGAAGCTTTCTTT.

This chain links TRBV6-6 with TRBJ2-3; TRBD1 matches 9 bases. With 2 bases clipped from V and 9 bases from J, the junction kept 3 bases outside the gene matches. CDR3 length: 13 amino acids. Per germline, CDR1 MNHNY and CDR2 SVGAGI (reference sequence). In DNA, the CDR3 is TGTGCCAGCAGTTACCCGGACAGGGGAACGCAGTATTTT. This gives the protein CASSYPDRGTQYF.

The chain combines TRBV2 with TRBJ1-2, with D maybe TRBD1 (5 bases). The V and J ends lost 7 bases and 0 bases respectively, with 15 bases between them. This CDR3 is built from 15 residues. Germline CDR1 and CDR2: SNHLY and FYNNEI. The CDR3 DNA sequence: TGTGCCAGCAAGGGCGGGACTCAAGCTAACTATGGCTACACCTTC. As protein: CASKGGTQANYGYTF.

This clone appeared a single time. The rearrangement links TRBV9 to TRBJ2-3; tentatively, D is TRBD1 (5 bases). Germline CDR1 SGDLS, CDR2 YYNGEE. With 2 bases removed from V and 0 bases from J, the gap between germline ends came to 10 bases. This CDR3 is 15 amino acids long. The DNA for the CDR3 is TGTGCCAGCAGCGTGGGGCGGAAGAGCACAGATACGCAGTATTTT. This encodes CASSVGRKSTDTQYF. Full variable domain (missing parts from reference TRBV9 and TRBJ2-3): DSGVTQTPKHLITATGQRVTLRCSPRSGDLSVYWYQQSLDQGLQFLIQYYNGEERAKGNILERFSAQQFPDLHSELNLSSLELGDSALYFCASSVGRKSTDTQYFGPGTRLTVL.